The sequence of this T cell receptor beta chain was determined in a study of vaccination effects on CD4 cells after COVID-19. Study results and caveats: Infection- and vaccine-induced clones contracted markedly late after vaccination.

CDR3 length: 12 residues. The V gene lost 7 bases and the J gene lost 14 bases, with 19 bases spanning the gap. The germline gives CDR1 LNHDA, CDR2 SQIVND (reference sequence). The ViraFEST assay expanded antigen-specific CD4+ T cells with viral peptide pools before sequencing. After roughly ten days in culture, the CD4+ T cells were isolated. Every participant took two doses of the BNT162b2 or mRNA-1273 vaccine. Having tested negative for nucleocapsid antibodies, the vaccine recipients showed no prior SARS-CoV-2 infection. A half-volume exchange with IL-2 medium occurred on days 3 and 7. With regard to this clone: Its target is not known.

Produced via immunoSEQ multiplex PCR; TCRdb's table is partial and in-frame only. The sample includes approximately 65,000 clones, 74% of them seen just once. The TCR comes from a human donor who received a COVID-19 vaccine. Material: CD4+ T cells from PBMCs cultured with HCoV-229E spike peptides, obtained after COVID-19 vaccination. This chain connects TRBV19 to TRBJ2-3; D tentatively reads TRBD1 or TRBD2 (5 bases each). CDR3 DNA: TGTGCCAGTAAAAACAGGTTGGAGGTTCGGTATTTT. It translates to CASKNRLEVRYF. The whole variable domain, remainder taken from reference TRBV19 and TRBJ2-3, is DGGITQSPKYLFRKEGQNVTLSCEQNLNHDAMYWYRQDPGQGLRLIYYSQIVNDFQKGDIAEGYSVSREKKESFPLTVTSAQKNPTAFYLCASKNRLEVRYFGPGTRLTVL.